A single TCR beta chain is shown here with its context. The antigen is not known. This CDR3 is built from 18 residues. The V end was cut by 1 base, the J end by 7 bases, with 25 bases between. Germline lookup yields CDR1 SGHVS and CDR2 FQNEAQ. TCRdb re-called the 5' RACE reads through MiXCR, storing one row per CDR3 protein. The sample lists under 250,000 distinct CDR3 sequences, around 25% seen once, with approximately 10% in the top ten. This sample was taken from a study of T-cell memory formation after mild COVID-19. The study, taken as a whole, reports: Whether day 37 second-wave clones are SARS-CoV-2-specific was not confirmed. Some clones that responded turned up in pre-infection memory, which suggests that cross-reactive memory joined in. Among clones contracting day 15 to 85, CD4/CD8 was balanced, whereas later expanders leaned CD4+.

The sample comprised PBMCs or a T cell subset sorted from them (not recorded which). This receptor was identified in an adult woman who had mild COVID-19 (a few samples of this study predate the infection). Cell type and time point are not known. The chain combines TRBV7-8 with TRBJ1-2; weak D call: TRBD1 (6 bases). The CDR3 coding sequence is TGTGCCAGCAGCTTAGAGCCCTTTGGAGCGCCAGGGGTTTCTGGCTACACCTTC. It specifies CASSLEPFGAPGVSGYTF.